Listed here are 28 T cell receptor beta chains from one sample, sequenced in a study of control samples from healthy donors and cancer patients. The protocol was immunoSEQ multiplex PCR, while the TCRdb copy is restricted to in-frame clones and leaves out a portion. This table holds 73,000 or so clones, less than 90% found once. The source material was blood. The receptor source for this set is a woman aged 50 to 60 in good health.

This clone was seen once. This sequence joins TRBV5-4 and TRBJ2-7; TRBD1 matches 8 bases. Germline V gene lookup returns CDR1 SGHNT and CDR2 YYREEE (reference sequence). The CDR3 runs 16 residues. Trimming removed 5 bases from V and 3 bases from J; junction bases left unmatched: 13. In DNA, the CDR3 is TGTGCCAGCAGTTCCGCGCCAGGGGGCGTAGTCTACGAGCAGTACTTC. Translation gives CASSSAPGGVVYEQYF.

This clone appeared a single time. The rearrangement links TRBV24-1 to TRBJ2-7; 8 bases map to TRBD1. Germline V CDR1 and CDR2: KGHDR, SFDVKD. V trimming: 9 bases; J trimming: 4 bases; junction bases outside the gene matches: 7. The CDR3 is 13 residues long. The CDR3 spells CATEGQGAYEQYF. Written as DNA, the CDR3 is TGTGCCACCGAGGGGCAGGGGGCTTACGAGCAGTACTTC.

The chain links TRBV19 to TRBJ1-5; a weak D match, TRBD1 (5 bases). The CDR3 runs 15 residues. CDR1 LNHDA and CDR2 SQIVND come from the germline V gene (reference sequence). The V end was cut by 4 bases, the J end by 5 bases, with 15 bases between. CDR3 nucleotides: TGTGCCAGTAGTAGGGGCGGGGGGAGCGATCAGCCCCAGCATTTT. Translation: CASSRGGGSDQPQHF.

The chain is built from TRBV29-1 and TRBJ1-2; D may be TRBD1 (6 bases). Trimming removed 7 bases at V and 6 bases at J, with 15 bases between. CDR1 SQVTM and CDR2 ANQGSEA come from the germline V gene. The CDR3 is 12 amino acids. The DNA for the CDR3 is TGCAGCGGCCTCAGGGGATTCGATGGCTACACCTTC. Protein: CSGLRGFDGYTF.

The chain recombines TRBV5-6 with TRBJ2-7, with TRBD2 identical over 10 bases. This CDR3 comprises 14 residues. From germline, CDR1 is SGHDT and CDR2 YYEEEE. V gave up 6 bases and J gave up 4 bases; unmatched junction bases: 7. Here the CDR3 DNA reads TGTGCCAGCACCCTCTTAGCGGGAGGTTACGAGCAGTACTTC. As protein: CASTLLAGGYEQYF.

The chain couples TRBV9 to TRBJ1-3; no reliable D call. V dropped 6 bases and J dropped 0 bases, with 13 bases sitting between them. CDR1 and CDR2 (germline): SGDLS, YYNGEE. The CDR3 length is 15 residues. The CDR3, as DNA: TGTGCCAGCACCCCCGGGGTTTACTCTGGAAACACCATATATTTT. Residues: CASTPGVYSGNTIYF.

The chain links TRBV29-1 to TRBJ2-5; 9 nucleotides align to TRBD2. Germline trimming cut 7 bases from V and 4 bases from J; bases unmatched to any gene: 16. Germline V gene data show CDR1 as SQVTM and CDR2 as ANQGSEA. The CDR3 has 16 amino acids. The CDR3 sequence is CSALEMRSGRSETQYF. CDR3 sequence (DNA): TGCAGCGCCCTTGAGATGAGGAGCGGGAGGTCAGAGACCCAGTACTTC.

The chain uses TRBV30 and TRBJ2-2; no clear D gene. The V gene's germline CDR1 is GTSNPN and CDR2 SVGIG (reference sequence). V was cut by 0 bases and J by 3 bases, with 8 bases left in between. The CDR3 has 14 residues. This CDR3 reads CAWSVLRYTGELFF. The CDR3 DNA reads TGTGCCTGGAGTGTACTGCGGTACACCGGGGAGCTGTTTTTT. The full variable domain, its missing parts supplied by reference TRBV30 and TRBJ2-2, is SQTIHQWPATLVQPVGSPLSLECTVEGTSNPNLYWYRQAAGRGLQLLFYSVGIGQISSEVPQNLSASRPQDRQFILSSKKLLLSDSGFYLCAWSVLRYTGELFFGEGSRLTVL.

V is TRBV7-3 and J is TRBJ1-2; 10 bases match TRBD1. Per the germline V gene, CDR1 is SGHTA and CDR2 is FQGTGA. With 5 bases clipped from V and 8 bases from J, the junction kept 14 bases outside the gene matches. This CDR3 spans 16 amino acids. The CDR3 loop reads CASSLRRDRGRSGYTF. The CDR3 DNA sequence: TGTGCCAGCAGCCTTAGACGAGACAGGGGGCGGTCGGGCTACACCTTC.

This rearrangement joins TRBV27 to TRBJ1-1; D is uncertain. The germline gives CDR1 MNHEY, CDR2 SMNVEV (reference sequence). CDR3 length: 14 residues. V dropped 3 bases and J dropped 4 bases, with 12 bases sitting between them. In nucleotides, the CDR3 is TGTGCCAGCAGTTTTAATGTGGCAGGCACTGAAGCTTTCTTT. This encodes CASSFNVAGTEAFF.

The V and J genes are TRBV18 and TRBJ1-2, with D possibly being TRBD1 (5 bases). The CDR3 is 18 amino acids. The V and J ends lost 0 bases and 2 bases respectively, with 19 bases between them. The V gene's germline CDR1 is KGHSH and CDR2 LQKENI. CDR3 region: CASSPPGRARRVNYGYTF. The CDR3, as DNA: TGTGCCAGCTCACCACCAGGCAGGGCCCGACGGGTCAACTATGGCTACACCTTC.

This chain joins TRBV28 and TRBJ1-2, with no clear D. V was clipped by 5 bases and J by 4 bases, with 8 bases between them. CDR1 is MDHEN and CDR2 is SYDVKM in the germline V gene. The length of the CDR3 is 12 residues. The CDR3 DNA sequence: TGTGCCAGCAGTGACAAGTTCTATGGCTACACCTTC. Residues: CASSDKFYGYTF.

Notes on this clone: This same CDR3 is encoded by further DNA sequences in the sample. DNA for the CDR3: TGTGCCAGCAGCCGGGGGGGCGCAGATACGCAGTATTTT. This gives the protein CASSRGGADTQYF. This chain connects TRBV4-2 to TRBJ2-3; tentative D call: TRBD2 (7 bases). CDR1 is LGHNA, CDR2 YNFKEQ, per germline. Deletions cut 4 bases from V and 4 bases from J, with 9 bases between. The CDR3 spans 13 residues.

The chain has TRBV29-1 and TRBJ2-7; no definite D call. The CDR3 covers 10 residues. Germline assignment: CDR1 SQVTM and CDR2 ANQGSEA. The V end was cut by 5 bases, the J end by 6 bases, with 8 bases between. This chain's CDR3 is CSVRSPEQYF. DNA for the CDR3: TGCAGCGTTAGGAGTCCCGAGCAGTACTTC.

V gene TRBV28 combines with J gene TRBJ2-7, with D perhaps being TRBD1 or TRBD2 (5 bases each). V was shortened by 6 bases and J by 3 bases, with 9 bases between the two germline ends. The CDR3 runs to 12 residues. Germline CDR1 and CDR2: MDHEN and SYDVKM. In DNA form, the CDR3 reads TGTGCCAGCAGCTCTGGGGGCTACGAGCAGTACTTC. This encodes CASSSGGYEQYF.

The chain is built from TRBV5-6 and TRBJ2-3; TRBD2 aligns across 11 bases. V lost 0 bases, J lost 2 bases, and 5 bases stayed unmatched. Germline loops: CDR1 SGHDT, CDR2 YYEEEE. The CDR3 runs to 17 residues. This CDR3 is CASSLVGLADYTDTQYF. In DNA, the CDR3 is TGTGCCAGCAGCTTGGTGGGACTAGCGGATTACACAGATACGCAGTATTTT.

CDR3 region: CASSRASDTGELFF. In DNA, the CDR3 is TGTGCCAGCAGCAGGGCTAGCGACACCGGGGAGCTGTTTTTT. The rearrangement links TRBV7-3 to TRBJ2-2; perhaps TRBD2 as D (6 bases). The CDR3 consists of 14 residues. Germline-derived CDR1 and CDR2 are SGHTA and FQGTGA. The V end was cut by 5 bases, the J end by 3 bases, with 10 bases between.

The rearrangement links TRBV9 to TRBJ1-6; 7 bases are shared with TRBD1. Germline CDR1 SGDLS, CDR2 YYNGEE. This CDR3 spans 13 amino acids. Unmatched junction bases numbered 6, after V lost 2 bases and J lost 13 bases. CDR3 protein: CASSVRQGDPLHF. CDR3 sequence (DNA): TGTGCCAGCAGCGTCAGACAGGGTGATCCCCTCCACTTT.

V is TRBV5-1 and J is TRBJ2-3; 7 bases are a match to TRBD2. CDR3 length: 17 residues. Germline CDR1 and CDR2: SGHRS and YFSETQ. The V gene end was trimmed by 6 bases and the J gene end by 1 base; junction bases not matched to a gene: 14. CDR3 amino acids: CASTPGDGRRGTDTQYF. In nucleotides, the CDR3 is TGCGCCAGCACCCCGGGAGACGGGAGGAGAGGCACAGATACGCAGTATTTT. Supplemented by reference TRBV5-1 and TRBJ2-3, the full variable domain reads KAGVTQTPRYLIKTRGQQVTLSCSPISGHRSVSWYQQTPGQGLQFLFEYFSETQRNKGNFPGRFSGRQFSNSRSEMNVSTLELGDSALYLCASTPGDGRRGTDTQYFGPGTRLTVL.

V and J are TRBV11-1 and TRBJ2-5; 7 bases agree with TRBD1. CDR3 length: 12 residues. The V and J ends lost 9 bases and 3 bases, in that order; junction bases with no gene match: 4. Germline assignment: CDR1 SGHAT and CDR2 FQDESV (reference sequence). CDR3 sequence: CASLDREETQYF. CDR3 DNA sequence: TGTGCCAGTCTCGACAGGGAAGAGACCCAGTACTTC.

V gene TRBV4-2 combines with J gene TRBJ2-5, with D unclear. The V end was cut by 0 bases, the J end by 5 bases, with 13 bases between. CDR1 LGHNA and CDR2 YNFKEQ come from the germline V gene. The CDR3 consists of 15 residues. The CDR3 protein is CASSQDTRRAETQYF. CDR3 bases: TGTGCCAGCAGCCAAGATACTCGTCGGGCGGAGACCCAGTACTTC.

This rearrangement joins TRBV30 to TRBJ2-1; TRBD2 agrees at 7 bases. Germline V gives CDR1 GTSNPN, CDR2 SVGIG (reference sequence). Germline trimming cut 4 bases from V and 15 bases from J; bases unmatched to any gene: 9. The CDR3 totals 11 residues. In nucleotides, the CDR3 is TGTGCCTGGATGGGGGGGAGGGCCGTGTTCTTC. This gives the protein CAWMGGRAVFF.

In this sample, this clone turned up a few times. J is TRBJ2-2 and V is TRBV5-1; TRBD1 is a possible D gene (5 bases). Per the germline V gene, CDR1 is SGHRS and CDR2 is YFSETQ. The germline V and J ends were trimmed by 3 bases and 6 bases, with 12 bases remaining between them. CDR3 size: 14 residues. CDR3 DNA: TGCGCCAGCAGCTCAGGACCAGGGTCCGGGGAGCTGTTTTTT. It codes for CASSSGPGSGELFF.

This CDR3 reads CASRSGTGGYEQYF. In nucleotides, the CDR3 is TGTGCCAGCAGATCCGGGACAGGGGGCTACGAGCAGTACTTC. The chain employs TRBV6-5 and TRBJ2-7; 11 nucleotides align to TRBD1. Germline CDR1 reads MNHEY; CDR2 reads SVGAGI. The CDR3 extends over 14 amino acids. Trimming at V came to 6 bases and at J to 3 bases, leaving 4 bases not matched to a gene.

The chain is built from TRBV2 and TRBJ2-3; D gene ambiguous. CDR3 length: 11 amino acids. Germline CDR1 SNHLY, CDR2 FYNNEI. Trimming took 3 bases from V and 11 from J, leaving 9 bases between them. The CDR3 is CASSDIPMQYF. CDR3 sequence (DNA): TGTGCCAGCAGTGACATCCCGATGCAGTATTTT.

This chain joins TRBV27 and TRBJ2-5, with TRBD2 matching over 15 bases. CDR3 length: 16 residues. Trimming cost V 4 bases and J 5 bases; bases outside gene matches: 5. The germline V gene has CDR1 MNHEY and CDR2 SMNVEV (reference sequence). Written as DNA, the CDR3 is TGTGCCAGCAGTTCCCGGACTAGCGGGAGGGGGGAGACCCAGTACTTC. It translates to CASSSRTSGRGETQYF.

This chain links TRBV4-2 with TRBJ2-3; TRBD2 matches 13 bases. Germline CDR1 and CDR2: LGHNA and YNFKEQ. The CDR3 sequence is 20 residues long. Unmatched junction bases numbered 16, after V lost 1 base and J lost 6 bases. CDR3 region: CASSQAGANGLAGEYDTQYF. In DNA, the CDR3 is TGTGCCAGCAGCCAAGCCGGGGCCAATGGACTAGCGGGAGAGTACGATACGCAGTATTTT.

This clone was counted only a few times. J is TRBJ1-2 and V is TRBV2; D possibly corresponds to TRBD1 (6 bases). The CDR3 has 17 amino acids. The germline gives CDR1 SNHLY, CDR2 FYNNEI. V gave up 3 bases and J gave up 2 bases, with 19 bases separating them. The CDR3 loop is CASSDVGLWGANYGYTF. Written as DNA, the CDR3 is TGTGCCAGCAGTGACGTGGGGTTGTGGGGGGCGAACTATGGCTACACCTTC.